This T cell receptor beta chain was profiled in a study of T-cell memory formation after mild COVID-19. TCRdb reprocessed the 5' RACE reads with MiXCR, giving one entry per CDR3 protein. Of about 430,000 distinct CDR3 sequences listed, 18% are singletons. General study findings and limits: Mainly in CM and EM were contracting CD4+ clones; CD8+ were in EMRA.

Germline V lookup: CDR1 SGHRS, CDR2 YFSETQ. The trim removed 1 base at V and 6 bases at J, leaving 7 bases unmatched. The CDR3 consists of 15 residues. In its sample, this clonotype was seen many times. Its antigen is unidentified. The origin of this receptor is a young man who had mild COVID-19 (a few samples of this study predate the infection). Cell type and time point are not known. Sequenced input: PBMCs or a T cell subset sorted from them (not recorded which). The V call is TRBV5-1, the J call TRBJ2-3; TRBD1 agrees at 8 bases. The chain's CDR3 is CASSLPGQGIDTQYF. The CDR3 nucleotides read TGCGCCAGCAGCTTGCCCGGACAGGGTATTGATACGCAGTATTTT.